This T cell receptor (beta chain) was recorded in a study of blood T cell repertoires in COVID-19. Study background: Material from acute and convalescent COVID-19 was sourced from the United States, Italy and Spain. PBMCs, B-cell-depleted T cells, or T cells were the source of the cDNA or gDNA that made up the material.

Trimming took off 1 base at V and 4 bases at J, with 10 bases between the two ends. The germline CDR1 and CDR2 sequences are SGHTA and FQGNSA. This CDR3 is 14 amino acids long. Per the authors' pipeline: Amplification from reference gene primers served as the basis for estimated nucleated cell counts. Measured with immunoSEQ multiplex PCR; TCRdb has only the in-frame clones, and not every one. V, J and clone size are those of that table, while D and trimming were read from the DNA. The sample contains more than 150,000 clones, 70% to 90% of which appear only once. This clone is a singleton in its sample.

V usage is TRBV7-2 and J usage is TRBJ1-1, with a possible D match to TRBD1 (5 bases). The sample was peripheral blood. The clonotype was recovered from a man aged 35 to 55 with active or convalescent COVID-19. The CDR3 reads CASSLGLGATEAFF. CDR3 bases: TGTGCCAGCAGCTTAGGGTTAGGGGCCACTGAAGCTTTCTTT.